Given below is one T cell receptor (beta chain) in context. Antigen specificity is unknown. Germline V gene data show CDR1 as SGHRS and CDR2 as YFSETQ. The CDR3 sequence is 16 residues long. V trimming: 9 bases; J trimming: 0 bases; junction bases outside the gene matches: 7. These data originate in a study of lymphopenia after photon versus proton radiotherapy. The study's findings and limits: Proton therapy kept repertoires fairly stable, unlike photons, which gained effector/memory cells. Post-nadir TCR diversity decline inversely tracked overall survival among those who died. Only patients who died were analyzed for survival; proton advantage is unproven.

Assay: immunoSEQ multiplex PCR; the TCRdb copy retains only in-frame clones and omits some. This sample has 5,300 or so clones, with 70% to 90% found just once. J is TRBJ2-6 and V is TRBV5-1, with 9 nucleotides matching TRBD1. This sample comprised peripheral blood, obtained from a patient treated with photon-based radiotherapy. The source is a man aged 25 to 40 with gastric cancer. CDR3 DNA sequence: TGCGCCACCTCCGGGACAGGGAACTCTGGGGCCAACGTCCTGACTTTC. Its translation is CATSGTGNSGANVLTF. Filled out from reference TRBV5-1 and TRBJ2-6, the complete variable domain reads KAGVTQTPRYLIKTRGQQVTLSCSPISGHRSVSWYQQTPGQGLQFLFEYFSETQRNKGNFPGRFSGRQFSNSRSEMNVSTLELGDSALYLCATSGTGNSGANVLTFGAGSRLTVL.